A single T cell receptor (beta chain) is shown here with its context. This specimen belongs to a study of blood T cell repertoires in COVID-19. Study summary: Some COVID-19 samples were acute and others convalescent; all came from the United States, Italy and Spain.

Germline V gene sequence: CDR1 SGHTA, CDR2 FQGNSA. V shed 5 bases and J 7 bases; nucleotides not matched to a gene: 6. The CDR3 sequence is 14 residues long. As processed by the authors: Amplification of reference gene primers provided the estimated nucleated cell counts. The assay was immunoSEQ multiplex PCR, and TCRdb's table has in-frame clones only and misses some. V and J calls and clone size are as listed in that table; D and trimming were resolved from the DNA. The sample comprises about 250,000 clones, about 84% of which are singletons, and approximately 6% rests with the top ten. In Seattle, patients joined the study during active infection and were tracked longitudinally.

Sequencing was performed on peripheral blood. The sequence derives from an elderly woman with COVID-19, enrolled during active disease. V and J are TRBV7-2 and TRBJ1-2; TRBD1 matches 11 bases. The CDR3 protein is CASSRPGQGGGYTF. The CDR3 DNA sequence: TGTGCCAGCAGCCGCCCGGGACAGGGGGGTGGCTACACCTTC.